This T cell receptor beta chain came from a study of blood T cell repertoires in COVID-19. At the level of the study: Specimens from acute and convalescent COVID-19 originated in the United States, Italy and Spain. PBMCs, B-cell-depleted T cells, or T cells were the source of the cDNA or gDNA that made up the material.

The CDR3 is 14 residues long. V lost 1 base and J lost 3, with 7 bases in between. Germline lookup yields CDR1 LGHNA and CDR2 YSLEER. Original data processing: Scientists estimated how many nucleated cells there were by amplifying reference gene primers. Profiled with immunoSEQ multiplex PCR; TCRdb holds only in-frame clones, not every one. D and trimming come from the DNA, and the V and J calls and clone size come from that table. The table records about 160,000 clones, about four fifths of them present only once. The rearrangement joins TRBV4-3 to TRBJ1-3; a possible D gene is TRBD1 (5 bases). This TCR derives from a man between 65 and 85 years old who had recovered from COVID-19. Sequencing input: peripheral blood. CDR3 residues: CASSQAGFGNTIYF. CDR3 bases: TGCGCCAGCAGCCAAGCAGGGTTTGGAAACACCATATATTTT.